This T cell receptor (beta chain) came from a study of cytomegalovirus exposure and HLA in healthy donors. A note on this clone: What it binds is not known.

Notes on the study in general: Certain indistinguishable V segments, among them TRBV6-2 and TRBV6-3, were excluded.

PCR was performed using 60 Vbeta and 13 Jbeta primers. Assay: immunoSEQ multiplex PCR; the TCRdb copy retains only in-frame clones and omits some. The sample includes fewer than 130,000 clones, over 60% of them seen just once. The ends lost 4 bases at V and 7 bases at J; junction bases unmatched: 6. Germline CDR1 and CDR2: SGHRS and YFSETQ. This CDR3 contains 13 residues. The chain couples TRBV5-1 to TRBJ2-5; 8 nucleotides agree with TRBD1. This clonotype was sampled from a woman in her twenties or thirties in good health and CMV-seronegative. The sequenced material came from PBMCs. The DNA of the CDR3 is TGCGCCAGCAGCCATACAGGGGGTGGGACCCAGTACTTC. As protein: CASSHTGGGTQYF.